This T cell receptor (beta chain) was captured in a study of cytomegalovirus exposure and HLA in healthy donors. Study outcomes and limitations: A few of the chains that were CMV-associated were confirmed in vitro to be specific for CMV antigens. When analyzed later, the rates of TCR association showed variation by HLA locus, with DRB1 the most and HLA-C the fewest. Roughly uniform depth of sequencing across donors was assumed in presence/absence analyses.

A multiplex PCR was run with 60 Vbeta primers and 13 Jbeta primers. Assay: immunoSEQ multiplex PCR; the TCRdb copy retains only in-frame clones and omits some. This table holds approximately 190,000 clones, around 82% found once. On this clone: The antigen remains unidentified.

V lost 2 bases and J lost 6, with 10 bases in between. Germline V gene lookup returns CDR1 SGHNT and CDR2 YYREEE (reference sequence). CDR3 length: 13 amino acids. The sequence was collected from a man aged 40-49 years in good health and CMV-seropositive. The sample comprised PBMCs. This chain links TRBV5-4 with TRBJ2-3; weak D call: TRBD2 (5 bases). The CDR3 loop reads CASSFRTGDTQYF. As DNA, the CDR3 is TGTGCCAGCAGCTTTCGAACGGGGGATACGCAGTATTTT. Looking up the rest from reference TRBV5-4 and TRBJ2-3 gives the full variable domain: ETGVTQSPTHLIKTRGQQVTLRCSSQSGHNTVSWYQQALGQGPQFIFQYYREEENGRGNFPPRFSGLQFPNYSSELNVNALELDDSALYLCASSFRTGDTQYFGPGTRLTVL.